This T cell receptor beta chain comes out of a study of blood T cell repertoires in COVID-19 (dated by TCRdb to between 2020 and 2021). Regarding the complete study: The collaborator samples originated in the United States, Italy and Spain and spanned the acute and convalescent phases of COVID-19. The material from the prospective study consisted of cDNA or gDNA derived from T cells, B-cell-depleted T cells, or PBMCs. Subjects who had been exposed to COVID-19, were actively infected with it, or had recovered from it provided the deeply sampled blood TCRbeta repertoires that made up the dataset. The repertoires were made available in a free public database intended to serve as a resource for research on the immune response to SARS-CoV-2. The samples were drawn from two sources: the first 160 participants of the ongoing ImmuneRACE study, and 1,000 to 1,500 subjects contributed by 6 global collaborators. Sample metadata almost always included a de-identified subject ID, COVID-19 status, age in years and sex. Where HLA class I and class II types were available, the types were taken from metadata supplied by the sample provider, not from assay-based typing. On the study overall, not on this receptor specifically: Clinical and demographic metadata were provided uncurated, with the amount varying by source and participant.

Unmatched junction bases come to 10, with V trimmed by 5 bases and J by 5 bases. Taken from cysteine to phenylalanine, the CDR3 has 16 residues. Just the 48-base CDR3 DNA is kept, in frame starting at base 1. CDR1 SGHTA and CDR2 FQGNSA are derived from the germline V gene. TCRbeta CDR3 regions were amplified from genomic DNA by means of the immunoSEQ Assay, a bias-controlled multiplex PCR. Regarding the original processing steps: The number of nucleated cells in each sample was estimated by amplification of reference gene primers within the assay. Sequence reads were collapsed and filtered to measure the absolute abundance of every unique TCRbeta CDR3 rearrangement. For each sample, productive Simpson clonality was calculated by taking the square root of Simpson's diversity index across productive rearrangements. As stored in TCRdb, this immuneACCESS dataset retains in-frame rearrangements with V and J assigned. A fraction of the clones does not appear; measured against another copy, unresolved V genes explain less than half of the discrepancy, and the remainder lacks a known reason. V, J and clone size were drawn from that table, and D and trimming were deduced from the DNA. The sample table lists some 150,000 clones, 70% to 90% of them with a count of one. Together, the top ten hold approximately 13% of the sample.

Collaborating institutions collected whole blood in K2EDTA tubes following their own protocols. For TCRbeta analysis, collaborator samples were shipped as frozen whole blood, as isolated PBMCs, or as DNA extracted from either sample type. Comment on this clone: No cognate antigen has been identified for it. Base qualities are not at hand, and no much larger clone is one base apart.

The rearranged segments are TRBV7-2 and TRBJ2-7; the junction holds 12 bases that match TRBD2. Material for sequencing was peripheral blood. This TCR derives from a man in his fifties or sixties with active or convalescent COVID-19. The nucleotide sequence is TGTGCCAGCAGCGCGAGGCTAGCGGGAGGGCCCCACGAGCAGTACTTC. Its protein reads: CASSARLAGGPHEQYF.